This entry lists 28 T cell receptor beta chains sequenced from one sample in a study of radiotherapy plus CTLA-4 blockade in lung cancer. Profiled with immunoSEQ multiplex PCR; TCRdb holds only in-frame clones, not every one. The sample shows approximately 45,000 clones, roughly 60% of them seen only once. The sequenced sample was peripheral blood, obtained from a patient treated with radiotherapy plus ipilimumab. These receptors were taken from a human donor with non-small cell lung cancer who had a partial response to radiotherapy plus ipilimumab.

This chain links TRBV7-2 with TRBJ2-1; 10 nucleotides line up with TRBD2. The CDR3 length is 16 residues. V lost 4 bases and J lost 4; bases outside the gene matches: 7. Germline-derived CDR1 and CDR2 are SGHTA and FQGNSA. In DNA form, the CDR3 reads TGTGCCAGCAGCTCTCAGGGACTAGCGCTATACAATGAGCAGTTCTTC. This sequence encodes CASSSQGLALYNEQFF.

V and J are TRBV6-6 and TRBJ2-7; a weak D match, TRBD2 (5 bases). The CDR3 loop spans 13 amino acids. Germline V CDR1 and CDR2: MNHNY, SVGAGI (reference sequence). The germline V and J ends were trimmed by 6 bases and 2 bases, with 11 bases remaining between them. Here the CDR3 reads CASSRGPTYEQYF. CDR3 sequence (DNA): TGTGCCAGCAGCCGCGGGCCCACCTACGAGCAGTACTTC.

The rearrangement joins TRBV30 to TRBJ2-1, with 9 bases matching TRBD2. The CDR3 has 14 amino acids. The germline V gene has CDR1 GTSNPN and CDR2 SVGIG (reference sequence). V lost 5 bases, J lost 9 bases, and 11 bases stayed unmatched. This chain's CDR3 is CAWVLSGRSSEQFF. The DNA for the CDR3 is TGTGCCTGGGTCCTTAGCGGGAGAAGTAGTGAGCAGTTCTTC. Full variable domain (rest looked up from reference TRBV30 and TRBJ2-1): SQTIHQWPATLVQPVGSPLSLECTVEGTSNPNLYWYRQAAGRGLQLLFYSVGIGQISSEVPQNLSASRPQDRQFILSSKKLLLSDSGFYLCAWVLSGRSSEQFFGPGTRLTVL.

The genes are TRBV29-1 and TRBJ2-1, with 7 bases aligning to TRBD2. With 4 bases clipped from V and 4 bases from J, the junction kept 7 bases outside the gene matches. This CDR3 spans 14 amino acids. Looked up from germline, CDR1 is SQVTM and CDR2 is ANQGSEA. The CDR3 nucleotides read TGCAGCGTTGCGGGGACTATCACTTACAATGAGCAGTTCTTC. This codes for CSVAGTITYNEQFF.

This CDR3 is CASSQEVPWARSGYWNTEAFF. CDR3 DNA sequence: TGTGCCAGCAGCCAAGAAGTCCCTTGGGCCCGGAGCGGTTATTGGAACACTGAAGCTTTCTTT. The chain has TRBV14 and TRBJ1-1; D gene ambiguous. In germline, CDR1 is SGHDN, CDR2 FVKESK. Deletions cut 0 bases from V and 1 base from J, with 27 bases between. The CDR3 has 21 residues.

The chain uses TRBV30 and TRBJ1-2; D remains ambiguous. The CDR3 is made up of 11 amino acids. Germline assignment: CDR1 GTSNPN and CDR2 SVGIG (reference sequence). The V end was cut by 5 bases, the J end by 7 bases, with 11 bases between. The CDR3 loop is CAWVIRGGYTF. The DNA of the CDR3 is TGTGCCTGGGTCATTCGGGGTGGCTACACCTTC.

The rearrangement uses TRBV7-9 and TRBJ1-3, with 9 bases matching TRBD1. Germline values: CDR1 SEHNR, CDR2 FQNEAQ (reference sequence). This CDR3 is built from 18 residues. Unmatched junction bases numbered 13, after V lost 5 bases and J lost 2 bases. CDR3 DNA: TGTGCCAGCAGCGCCCCTCGCCCAGGGACAGGGCCTGGAAACACCATATATTTT. This translates into CASSAPRPGTGPGNTIYF.

With respect to this clone: Other nucleotide sequences in the sample specify the same CDR3. This chain joins TRBV2 and TRBJ1-1; TRBD1 matches 8 bases. The CDR3 consists of 15 residues. The V segment lost 3 bases and the J segment 0 bases; nucleotides outside the gene matches: 3. Germline V CDR1 and CDR2: SNHLY, FYNNEI. The CDR3 loop reads CASSDWTGMNTEAFF. The CDR3 bases are TGTGCCAGCAGTGATTGGACAGGGATGAACACTGAAGCTTTCTTT.

The gene calls are TRBV5-1 and TRBJ1-1, with a weak D call TRBD1 (6 bases). Trimming took 7 bases from V and 5 from J, leaving 21 bases between them. The germline gives CDR1 SGHRS, CDR2 YFSETQ. The CDR3 extends over 15 amino acids. The CDR3 spells CASEGGAGLRTEAFF. CDR3 coding DNA: TGCGCCAGCGAGGGGGGGGCGGGGCTGAGGACTGAAGCTTTCTTT. Based on the CDR3 plus reference TRBV5-1 and TRBJ1-1, the full variable domain is KAGVTQTPRYLIKTRGQQVTLSCSPISGHRSVSWYQQTPGQGLQFLFEYFSETQRNKGNFPGRFSGRQFSNSRSEMNVSTLELGDSALYLCASEGGAGLRTEAFFGQGTRLTVV.

V usage is TRBV7-3 and J usage is TRBJ2-3, with 7 bases that match TRBD1. Germline V gene data show CDR1 as SGHTA and CDR2 as FQGTGA. The CDR3 runs 15 residues. The V and J ends lost 4 bases and 2 bases, in that order; junction bases with no gene match: 6. CDR3 loop: CASSSRGQITDTQYF. The DNA of the CDR3 is TGTGCCAGCAGCTCAAGGGGACAGATCACAGATACGCAGTATTTT.

The chain has TRBV7-2 and TRBJ2-7; 11 bases agree with TRBD2. The CDR3 has 16 amino acids. V shed 5 bases, J shed 4 bases, and the junction held 10 bases outside the gene matches. Germline values: CDR1 SGHTA, CDR2 FQGNSA. This chain's CDR3 is CASSAWSGTSGYEQYF. In DNA, the CDR3 is TGTGCCAGCAGCGCTTGGTCCGGGACTAGCGGTTACGAGCAGTACTTC.

V and J are TRBV19 and TRBJ1-2; D unresolved. Trimming removed 10 bases from V and 1 base from J, with 7 bases in between. This CDR3 contains 11 residues. CDR1 is LNHDA, CDR2 SQIVND, per germline (reference sequence). CDR3: CATGFNYGYTF. CDR3 sequence (DNA): TGTGCCACGGGGTTTAACTATGGCTACACCTTC. Filled out from reference TRBV19 and TRBJ1-2, the complete variable domain reads DGGITQSPKYLFRKEGQNVTLSCEQNLNHDAMYWYRQDPGQGLRLIYYSQIVNDFQKGDIAEGYSVSREKKESFPLTVTSAQKNPTAFYLCATGFNYGYTFGSGTRLTVV.

The chain couples TRBV30 to TRBJ1-1; 7 bases match TRBD1. The CDR3 totals 13 residues. CDR1 is GTSNPN and CDR2 is SVGIG in the germline V gene (reference sequence). Trimming took 4 bases from V and 10 from J; bases not matched to a gene: 12. Written as DNA, the CDR3 is TGTGCCTGGACCCCAGGACAGGTTAGTGGAGCTTTCTTT. It specifies CAWTPGQVSGAFF.

This clone was seen only a few times. The chain couples TRBV5-6 to TRBJ1-1, with 8 positions matching TRBD1. Germline CDR1 and CDR2: SGHDT and YYEEEE. V dropped 3 bases and J dropped 1; count of bases not matched to a gene: 2. The CDR3 contains 14 residues. Here the CDR3 reads CASSWGTGNTEAFF. DNA of the CDR3: TGTGCCAGCAGCTGGGGGACAGGGAACACTGAAGCTTTCTTT.

The chain combines TRBV18 with TRBJ1-2, with TRBD1 matching 7 bases. CDR1 is KGHSH, CDR2 LQKENI, per germline. V was pared by 2 bases and J by 3 bases, with 6 bases of the junction left unmatched. This CDR3 region has 15 residues. This chain's CDR3 is CASSPRTGLDYGYTF. CDR3 bases: TGTGCCAGCTCACCAAGGACAGGCCTGGACTATGGCTACACCTTC.

The genes are TRBV7-9 and TRBJ2-1, with 10 bases lining up with TRBD2. In germline, CDR1 is SEHNR, CDR2 FQNEAQ (reference sequence). The CDR3 sequence is 16 residues long. V gave up 3 bases and J gave up 9 bases; unmatched junction bases: 11. CDR3 nucleotides: TGTGCCAGCAGCTTCGTCCCTAGCGGGAGAATTGGTGAGCAGTTCTTC. Its protein is CASSFVPSGRIGEQFF.

V usage is TRBV15 and J usage is TRBJ2-7; TRBD2 agrees at 9 bases. This CDR3 region has 14 residues. The junction had 4 bases not matched to a gene; V was cut back by 0 bases and J by 7 bases. CDR1 and CDR2 (germline): LNHNV, YYDKDF (reference sequence). The CDR3 protein is CATSRERLAGEQYF. The CDR3 DNA sequence: TGTGCCACCAGCAGAGAAAGGCTAGCGGGGGAGCAGTACTTC. Full variable domain (remainder filled in from reference TRBV15 and TRBJ2-7): DAMVIQNPRYQVTQFGKPVTLSCSQTLNHNVMYWYQQKSSQAPKLLFHYYDKDFNNEADTPDNFQSRRPNTSFCFLDIRSPGLGDTAMYLCATSRERLAGEQYFGPGTRLTVT.

The chain employs TRBV18 and TRBJ1-2, with D tentatively TRBD1 (6 bases). The CDR3 is 12 residues long. Trimming cost V 5 bases and J 6 bases, with 10 bases left between them. Per germline, CDR1 KGHSH and CDR2 LQKENI. Here the CDR3 reads CASSANRDGYTF. DNA of the CDR3: TGTGCCAGCTCAGCAAACAGGGATGGCTACACCTTC.

The rearrangement joins TRBV19 to TRBJ1-6, with 7 bases identical to TRBD1. Germline CDR1 and CDR2: LNHDA and SQIVND (reference sequence). The CDR3 has 16 amino acids. Trimming removed 6 bases from V and 11 bases from J; junction bases left unmatched: 16. The DNA of the CDR3 is TGTGCCAGTAGGCCGGGAGTCCCGGGACAGAGTCCACCCCTCCACTTT. Its protein product is CASRPGVPGQSPPLHF.

J is TRBJ1-5 and V is TRBV7-2, with D uncertain. In germline, CDR1 is SGHTA, CDR2 FQGNSA. Trimming shortened V by 1 base and J by 10 bases, and 14 bases separated the two germline ends. There are 14 residues in the CDR3. The CDR3 is CASSLDLTPSPQHF. The CDR3 DNA is TGTGCCAGCAGCTTAGACCTTACTCCATCACCCCAGCATTTT.

As for this clone: The missing conserved phenylalanine or tryptophan at the end of this CDR3 makes a read error likely. The chain is built from TRBV5-4 and TRBJ2-2, with D unresolved. The germline V gene has CDR1 SGHNT and CDR2 YYREEE (reference sequence). The CDR3 runs to 14 residues. Between the trimmed V and J ends, which lost 4 bases and 2 bases, there was a span of 9 bases. The CDR3 spells CASSPSTNTGELFV. In DNA, the CDR3 is TGTGCCAGCAGCCCTTCTACAAACACCGGGGAGCTGTTTGTT.

This clone was found a few times. The chain is built from TRBV29-1 and TRBJ2-3; 13 bases match TRBD2. The CDR3 loop spans 16 amino acids. Germline V CDR1 and CDR2: SQVTM, ANQGSEA. V was pared by 6 bases and J by 2 bases, with 8 bases of the junction left unmatched. CDR3 in DNA: TGCAGCGTCCTGGGACTAGCGGGAACCTCCACAGATACGCAGTATTTT. This sequence encodes CSVLGLAGTSTDTQYF.

V gene TRBV7-9 combines with J gene TRBJ1-3; a weak D match, TRBD1 (6 bases). Trimming cost V 3 bases and J 0 bases, with 12 bases left between them. This CDR3 has 16 residues. The germline gives CDR1 SEHNR, CDR2 FQNEAQ (reference sequence). Here the CDR3 reads CASSLALGGSGNTIYF. The DNA for the CDR3 is TGTGCCAGCAGCTTGGCCCTAGGGGGCTCTGGAAACACCATATATTTT.

V usage is TRBV10-3 and J usage is TRBJ2-1; 8 bases align to TRBD2. The CDR3 runs to 17 residues. Germline V gene sequence: CDR1 ENHRY, CDR2 SYGVKD. The J segment lost 8 bases and the V segment lost 11 bases, leaving 23 bases of the junction unmatched. The CDR3 sequence: CAVRGGPGRGGSDEQFF. As DNA, the CDR3 is TGTGCCGTCCGGGGGGGACCGGGACGGGGGGGCTCGGATGAGCAGTTCTTC.

V is TRBV7-8 and J is TRBJ2-5, with TRBD1 matching 10 bases. Looked up from germline, CDR1 is SGHVS and CDR2 is FQNEAQ. Trimming cost V 2 bases and J 5 bases; bases outside gene matches: 14. This CDR3 comprises 18 residues. The CDR3 sequence: CASSLTNSGTGVRETQYF. CDR3 DNA: TGTGCCAGCAGCTTAACTAACTCCGGGACAGGGGTCAGGGAGACCCAGTACTTC.

The V call is TRBV5-1, the J call TRBJ2-6, with 8 bases lining up with TRBD1. The V gene end was trimmed by 4 bases and the J gene end by 0 bases; junction bases not matched to a gene: 6. Per germline, CDR1 SGHRS and CDR2 YFSETQ. This CDR3 region has 17 residues. The CDR3 DNA sequence: TGCGCCAGCAGCGGGACAGGTTCCTCCTCTGGGGCCAACGTCCTGACTTTC. This sequence encodes CASSGTGSSSGANVLTF.

The chain carries TRBV10-2 and TRBJ2-3; 7 nucleotides line up with TRBD2. The germline CDR1 and CDR2 sequences are WSHSY and SAAADI. V lost 10 bases to trimming and J lost 0 bases; unmatched junction nucleotides: 10. The CDR3 is 15 residues long. The CDR3 loop reads CATSGEPFSTDTQYF. DNA for the CDR3: TGCGCCACCAGCGGGGAACCTTTTAGCACAGATACGCAGTATTTT.

The chain has TRBV27 and TRBJ2-1, with 14 bases fitting TRBD2. V trimming: 4 bases; J trimming: 7 bases; junction bases outside the gene matches: 3. CDR1 MNHEY and CDR2 SMNVEV come from the germline V gene (reference sequence). The CDR3 totals 15 residues. The CDR3 reads CASSSGLAGVNEQFF. The CDR3 coding sequence is TGTGCCAGCAGTTCGGGACTAGCGGGAGTGAATGAGCAGTTCTTC.